These 32 T cell receptor beta chains came from one sample sequenced in a study of Ad26.COV2.S vaccination and SARS-CoV-2 variants. Profiling relied on immunoSEQ multiplex PCR, and the TCRdb table lists in-frame clones only, not all of them. Among about 420,000 clones listed, 85% to 90% were seen once. Stated treatment: around 19 received Ad26.COV2.S at low or high dose, single or two shots; roughly 5 received placebo; per-sample allocation not given. The investigators took samples on day 63 after the first vaccine or placebo injection. The sample was peripheral blood, taken in a trial of Ad26.COV2.S vaccine versus placebo. All receptors come from a person between 18 and 65 years old who received the Ad26.COV2.S COVID-19 vaccine or a placebo.

This chain links TRBV9 with TRBJ2-1; tentatively, D is TRBD2 (6 bases). Germline V lookup: CDR1 SGDLS, CDR2 YYNGEE. V lost 4 bases and J lost 10, with 21 bases in between. The CDR3 has 15 amino acids. The CDR3 protein is CASSPPGGASGEQFF. CDR3 sequence (DNA): TGTGCCAGCAGCCCCCCTGGAGGGGCCTCGGGCGAGCAGTTCTTC.

The chain links TRBV4-1 to TRBJ2-7; D is perhaps TRBD1 (6 bases). CDR1 is MGHRA and CDR2 is YSYEKL in the germline V gene. The CDR3 runs to 13 residues. Trimming removed 4 bases from V and 2 bases from J, with 9 bases in between. The CDR3 nucleotides are TGCGCCAGCAGCCTGAGGACAGCCTACGAGCAGTACTTC. Amino acid sequence: CASSLRTAYEQYF.

This chain uses TRBV7-8 with TRBJ1-5, with D hard to call. The V gene's germline CDR1 is SGHVS and CDR2 FQNEAQ. The CDR3 totals 14 residues. The V end was cut by 3 bases, the J end by 0 bases, with 6 bases between. For the CDR3, the DNA is TGTGCCAGCAGCTTTATTGATAGCAATCAGCCCCAGCATTTT. Protein: CASSFIDSNQPQHF. The full variable domain, with the rest looked up from reference TRBV7-8 and TRBJ1-5, is GAGVSQSPRYKVAKRGQDVALRCDPISGHVSLFWYQQALGQGPEFLTYFQNEAQLDKSGLPSDRFFAERPEGSVSTLKIQRTQQEDSAVYLCASSFIDSNQPQHFGDGTRLSIL.

The chain uses TRBV28 and TRBJ1-4; weak D call: TRBD1 (6 bases). This CDR3 has 14 residues. CDR1 MDHEN and CDR2 SYDVKM come from the germline V gene. V was pared by 6 bases and J by 5 bases, with 13 bases between. As DNA, the CDR3 is TGTGCCAGCAGGCCGGGGGCCATGAATGAAAAACTGTTTTTT. Translation gives CASRPGAMNEKLFF.

The rearrangement links TRBV6-2 or TRBV6-3 to TRBJ2-7; D unclear. The CDR3 covers 19 residues. Trimming left V 0 bases short and J 0 bases short, with 21 bases between. Germline assignment: CDR1 MNHEY and CDR2 SVGEGT. Written as DNA, the CDR3 is TGTGCCAGCAGTTACTCGATAGTGTCGGGCAGGACCCCCTCCTACGAGCAGTACTTC. It specifies CASSYSIVSGRTPSYEQYF.

This chain uses TRBV30 with TRBJ2-1; TRBD2 aligns across 10 bases. This CDR3 comprises 17 residues. CDR1 and CDR2 (germline): GTSNPN, SVGIG (reference sequence). Losses at the gene ends were 0 bases for V and 4 bases for J; bases not matched to a gene: 9. The CDR3 reads CAWSVSLLAGLYNEQFF. In DNA, the CDR3 is TGTGCCTGGAGTGTTTCTCTACTAGCGGGACTATACAATGAGCAGTTCTTC.

This clone was seen only a few times. The chain links TRBV5-1 to TRBJ2-2; D not certain. Trimming left V 0 bases short and J 2 bases short, with 5 bases between. The CDR3 length is 14 residues. Germline loops: CDR1 SGHRS, CDR2 YFSETQ. In DNA, the CDR3 is TGCGCCAGCAGCTTGGACAGAAACACCGGGGAGCTGTTTTTT. Protein sequence: CASSLDRNTGELFF. Combining the CDR3 with reference TRBV5-1 and TRBJ2-2 gives the whole variable domain KAGVTQTPRYLIKTRGQQVTLSCSPISGHRSVSWYQQTPGQGLQFLFEYFSETQRNKGNFPGRFSGRQFSNSRSEMNVSTLELGDSALYLCASSLDRNTGELFFGEGSRLTVL.

This chain uses TRBV10-3 with TRBJ2-5, with 8 bases matching TRBD2. CDR1 and CDR2 (germline): ENHRY, SYGVKD. Trimming at V came to 2 bases and at J to 1 base, leaving 6 bases not matched to a gene. CDR3 size: 16 residues. CDR3 residues: CAISEVASGPQETQYF. The CDR3 nucleotides are TGTGCCATCAGTGAGGTAGCTAGCGGGCCCCAAGAGACCCAGTACTTC.

The CDR3 nucleotides read TGTGCCAGCACCCGACTAGCGGGGTCAGATACGCAGTATTTT. Its translation is CASTRLAGSDTQYF. The chain is built from TRBV21-1 and TRBJ2-3; TRBD2, as called in the table, went unchecked against the DNA. TRBV21-1 is an annotated pseudogene. This CDR3 has 14 residues.

V gene TRBV2 combines with J gene TRBJ1-5, with D unclear. V was shortened by 5 bases and J by 5 bases, with 13 bases between the two germline ends. Germline lookup yields CDR1 SNHLY and CDR2 FYNNEI. The length of the CDR3 is 14 residues. The CDR3 reads CASSLSAYDQPQHF. The DNA of the CDR3 is TGTGCCAGCAGTCTGTCAGCGTATGATCAGCCCCAGCATTTT.

The chain joins TRBV23-1 to TRBJ2-3; 10 nucleotides align to TRBD2. TRBV23-1 is annotated as an ORF whose role is uncertain. The CDR3 sequence is 20 residues long. V shed 0 bases, J shed 0 bases, and the junction held 12 bases outside the gene matches. Written as DNA, the CDR3 is TGCGCCAGCAGTCAATCGATACTAGCGGGGCTCCGGGATAGCACAGATACGCAGTATTTT. It codes for CASSQSILAGLRDSTDTQYF.

This chain links TRBV7-2 with TRBJ1-1, with 10 bases aligning to TRBD1. Germline values: CDR1 SGHTA, CDR2 FQGNSA. V gave up 5 bases and J gave up 5 bases; unmatched junction bases: 8. The CDR3 totals 15 residues. CDR3 in amino acids: CASSGIGQGGTEAFF. The CDR3 nucleotides are TGTGCCAGCAGCGGTATTGGACAGGGGGGGACTGAAGCTTTCTTT.

V gene TRBV28 combines with J gene TRBJ2-5, with 11 bases aligning to TRBD2. The CDR3 is 16 residues long. V was pared by 5 bases and J by 6 bases, with 11 bases of the junction left unmatched. The germline V gene encodes CDR1 MDHEN and CDR2 SYDVKM. DNA for the CDR3: TGTGCCAGCAGTCCCTTAGCGGGGGGGCCCGGGCAGACCCAGTACTTC. This translates into CASSPLAGGPGQTQYF. The whole variable domain, filled in from reference TRBV28 and TRBJ2-5, reads DVKVTQSSRYLVKRTGEKVFLECVQDMDHENMFWYRQDPGLGLRLIYFSYDVKMKEKGDIPEGYSVSREKKERFSLILESASTNQTSMYLCASSPLAGGPGQTQYFGPGTRLLVL.

V gene TRBV19 combines with J gene TRBJ1-3; D not resolved. Germline V gene sequence: CDR1 LNHDA, CDR2 SQIVND (reference sequence). V shed 6 bases and J shed 1 base, with 10 bases lying between them. The CDR3 contains 14 residues. CDR3 residues: CASSFQASGNTIYF. Written as DNA, the CDR3 is TGTGCCAGTAGCTTTCAGGCGTCTGGAAACACCATATATTTT.

This chain connects TRBV11-2 to TRBJ2-1; 9 bases map to TRBD2. V gave up 0 bases and J gave up 2 bases; unmatched junction bases: 8. The CDR3 runs to 18 residues. Germline lookup yields CDR1 SGHAT and CDR2 FQNNGV. The CDR3 loop is CASSLERSSGGPYNEQFF. The CDR3, as DNA: TGTGCCAGCAGCTTAGAAAGGAGTAGCGGGGGCCCCTACAATGAGCAGTTCTTC.

This chain connects TRBV11-2 to TRBJ2-4; TRBD1 is a possible D gene (5 bases). The CDR3 runs 16 residues. Trimming took off 0 bases at V and 8 bases at J, with 17 bases between the two ends. The V gene's germline CDR1 is SGHAT and CDR2 FQNNGV. The CDR3 loop reads CASSLDLARADHIQYF. DNA for the CDR3: TGTGCCAGCAGCTTAGATCTGGCCAGGGCGGATCACATTCAGTACTTC.

The count of this clone is one. The chain has TRBV7-9 and TRBJ1-2; D is perhaps TRBD1 (6 bases). The length of the CDR3 is 14 residues. V was shortened by 5 bases and J by 0 bases, with 10 bases between the two germline ends. Germline values: CDR1 SEHNR, CDR2 FQNEAQ (reference sequence). CDR3 amino acids: CASSEDRTNYGYTF. CDR3 nucleotide sequence: TGTGCCAGCAGCGAGGACAGAACTAACTATGGCTACACCTTC.

The chain combines TRBV27 with TRBJ2-7; tentatively, D is TRBD2 (5 bases). Per the germline V gene, CDR1 is MNHEY and CDR2 is SMNVEV (reference sequence). CDR3 length: 13 amino acids. Trimming removed 5 bases at V and 4 bases at J, with 12 bases between. The CDR3 sequence: CASSPGLLYEQYF. The CDR3 bases are TGTGCCAGCAGTCCAGGACTGCTGTACGAGCAGTACTTC.

The CDR3 loop is CASSSGWVRRTDTQYF. The CDR3, as DNA: TGTGCCAGTAGTTCCGGCTGGGTCCGGCGGACAGATACGCAGTATTTT. The gene calls are TRBV19 and TRBJ2-3; D uncertain. The germline V and J ends were trimmed by 5 bases and 3 bases, with 18 bases remaining between them. Looked up from germline, CDR1 is LNHDA and CDR2 is SQIVND (reference sequence). CDR3 size: 16 residues.

In its sample, this clone was seen a few times. This chain joins TRBV24-1 and TRBJ1-3, with unresolved D. This CDR3 comprises 13 residues. In germline, CDR1 is KGHDR, CDR2 SFDVKD. Trimming cost V 9 bases and J 0 bases, with 8 bases left between them. CDR3 residues: CATEPSSGNTIYF. For the CDR3, the DNA is TGTGCCACCGAGCCGAGCTCTGGAAACACCATATATTTT.

V gene TRBV7-9 combines with J gene TRBJ2-1; no reliable D call. The CDR3 sequence is 18 residues long. CDR1 is SEHNR and CDR2 is FQNEAQ in the germline V gene (reference sequence). Trimming shortened V by 3 bases and J by 0 bases, and 18 bases separated the two germline ends. CDR3 loop: CASSFLRLGPSSYNEQFF. The DNA of the CDR3 is TGTGCCAGCAGCTTCTTGAGGCTAGGGCCAAGCTCCTACAATGAGCAGTTCTTC.

J is TRBJ1-1 and V is TRBV4-1; weak D call: TRBD1 (6 bases). Trimming removed 6 bases at V and 5 bases at J, with 13 bases between. Germline V gene data show CDR1 as MGHRA and CDR2 as YSYEKL. This CDR3 is built from 13 residues. The CDR3 protein is CASRRGRGTEAFF. CDR3 nucleotides: TGCGCCAGCAGGCGGGGGCGCGGAACTGAAGCTTTCTTT.

The chain links TRBV11-2 to TRBJ2-3; the D gene could be TRBD1 or TRBD2 (5 bases each). CDR1 and CDR2 from the germline V gene are SGHAT and FQNNGV. The CDR3 has 19 residues. Deletions cut 5 bases from V and 0 bases from J, with 24 bases between. This chain's CDR3 is CASSQRKGTDLSSTDTQYF. The CDR3 DNA reads TGTGCCAGCAGCCAAAGGAAGGGGACGGACCTATCTAGCACAGATACGCAGTATTTT.

J is TRBJ2-1 and V is TRBV28; D possibly corresponds to TRBD2 (6 bases). CDR1 and CDR2 (germline): MDHEN, SYDVKM. The CDR3 covers 13 residues. V lost 5 bases, J lost 12 bases, and 17 bases lay in between. The CDR3 loop reads CASSIPGGDWQFF. As DNA, the CDR3 is TGTGCCAGCAGTATCCCTGGCGGGGATTGGCAGTTCTTC. Full variable domain (outside the CDR3, taken from reference TRBV28 and TRBJ2-1): DVKVTQSSRYLVKRTGEKVFLECVQDMDHENMFWYRQDPGLGLRLIYFSYDVKMKEKGDIPEGYSVSREKKERFSLILESASTNQTSMYLCASSIPGGDWQFFGPGTRLTVL.

The chain carries TRBV7-3 and TRBJ2-1; 9 nucleotides line up with TRBD2. Germline V CDR1 and CDR2: SGHTA, FQGTGA. Losses at the gene ends were 4 bases for V and 6 bases for J; bases not matched to a gene: 4. The length of the CDR3 is 14 residues. The CDR3: CASSYSGGSNEQFF. The CDR3 DNA follows: TGTGCCAGCAGCTACAGCGGGGGGTCCAATGAGCAGTTCTTC.

The sample holds a few counts of this clone. Here the CDR3 reads CSVGQNEQYF. The CDR3 DNA follows: TGCAGCGTTGGACAAAACGAGCAGTACTTC. The chain couples TRBV29-1 to TRBJ2-7, with unresolved D. This CDR3 has 10 amino acids. The ends were cut back, 4 bases at V and 5 bases at J, with 6 bases in the middle. CDR1 and CDR2 from the germline V gene are SQVTM and ANQGSEA.

The chain combines TRBV6-1 with TRBJ1-3; D gene ambiguous. CDR3 size: 13 residues. The V and J ends lost 3 bases and 5 bases respectively, with 8 bases between them. CDR1 MNHNS and CDR2 SASEGT come from the germline V gene. CDR3 DNA sequence: TGTGCCAGCAGTGATGTTGTTCGAAACACCATATATTTT. The encoded protein is CASSDVVRNTIYF.

Here the CDR3 DNA reads TGTGCCAGCTCAAGGCCAGGGGCATCGAACACCGGGGAGCTGTTTTTT. Translated: CASSRPGASNTGELFF. The chain joins TRBV18 to TRBJ2-2; tentative D call: TRBD1 (6 bases). Trimming cost V 5 bases and J 0 bases, with 13 bases left between them. The germline gives CDR1 KGHSH, CDR2 LQKENI. CDR3 length equals 16 residues.

The chain employs TRBV5-6 and TRBJ2-7, with D possibly matching TRBD2 (6 bases). Trimming left V 4 bases short and J 2 bases short, with 13 bases between. CDR1 is SGHDT and CDR2 is YYEEEE in the germline V gene. The CDR3 runs to 14 residues. The CDR3 loop reads CASSTGTGAYEQYF. Here the CDR3 DNA reads TGTGCCAGCAGCACCGGGACTGGGGCCTACGAGCAGTACTTC.

This clone came up once. This chain joins TRBV21-1 and TRBJ2-7; TRBD1 was called by the table and not checked on the DNA. TRBV21-1 is listed as a pseudogene. The CDR3 extends over 16 amino acids. The CDR3, as DNA: TGTGCCAGCAGCAAAAGTTGTCAGGGTCGGAATTACGAGCAGTACTTC. Translated: CASSKSCQGRNYEQYF.

This rearrangement joins TRBV6-1 to TRBJ2-1; 9 positions match TRBD2. V lost 3 bases to trimming and J lost 4 bases; unmatched junction nucleotides: 1. The CDR3 is 14 amino acids. From germline, CDR1 is MNHNS and CDR2 SASEGT. CDR3 bases: TGTGCCAGCAGTGATCTAGCGGGGTACAATGAGCAGTTCTTC. Its translation: CASSDLAGYNEQFF.

The V gene is TRBV6-2 or TRBV6-3, the J gene TRBJ2-3, with D perhaps TRBD1 or TRBD2 (6 bases each). The CDR3 length is 14 residues. V was trimmed by 4 bases and J by 3 bases, leaving 11 bases between them. The germline V gene has CDR1 MNHEY and CDR2 SVGEGT. CDR3 coding DNA: TGTGCCAGCAGTTTTTGGGGGGCGACAGATACGCAGTATTTT. Translating it yields CASSFWGATDTQYF.